This TCR beta chain was identified in a study of PD-1 blockade in classical Hodgkin lymphoma. Study-wide background: Nivolumab dosing for patients was 3 mg/kg, administered intravenously every 2 weeks.

Noted time point: cycle 4 day 1 (C4D1), after more than 5 weeks of nivolumab. Autologous stem cell transplantation was followed by relapse in every patient, and brentuximab vedotin exposure varied. This clone was seen only once. Its antigen is unidentified. V was trimmed by 6 bases and J by 2 bases, leaving 6 bases between them. Per the germline V gene, CDR1 is SGHRS and CDR2 is YFSETQ. The CDR3 runs 11 residues. Assay used: immunoSEQ multiplex PCR; TCRdb lists only in-frame clones, some missing. The table has around 60,000 clones, nearly 90% seen once. Study-level findings and limits: Similar baseline diversity was found in complete responders and newly diagnosed patients.

The origin of this receptor is a human donor with classical Hodgkin lymphoma. V usage is TRBV5-1 and J usage is TRBJ2-7, with a possible D match to TRBD1 (5 bases). The sequenced sample was peripheral blood mononuclear cells (PBMCs), obtained before the fourth cycle of nivolumab. The CDR3 DNA reads TGCGCCAGCACGGACACCTACGAGCAGTACTTC. It codes for CASTDTYEQYF.